This note documents a single T cell receptor (beta chain) sequence. This clone appeared a single time. The specificity of this receptor is unknown. The input lacks base qualities; no much larger clone sits a single base away. The data were taken from a study of blood T cell repertoires in COVID-19 (dated by TCRdb to about 2020). In terms of the full investigation: Collaborator samples came from the United States, Italy and Spain and covered acute and convalescent phases of COVID-19. Samples came from the ongoing ImmuneRACE study (first 160 participants) plus 1,254 subjects from 6 global collaborators. The sample metadata nearly always contained a de-identified subject ID, COVID-19 status, age in years and sex. The repertoires were released in a freely available public database meant as a resource for research on the immune response to SARS-CoV-2. Subjects who had been exposed to COVID-19, were actively infected with it, or had recovered from it provided the deeply sampled blood TCRbeta repertoires that made up the dataset. The prospective study material was composed of cDNA or gDNA derived from T cells, B-cell-depleted T cells, or PBMCs. HLA class I and class II types, where available, came from metadata supplied by the sample provider rather than from assay-based typing.

From the cysteine up to the phenylalanine, the CDR3 has a length of 13 residues. Only the CDR3 part of the read is kept: 39 bases, read in frame from the first base. Based on the germline V gene (reference sequence), the CDR1 and CDR2 sequences are LNHDA and SQIVND. The germline V end is reduced by 4 bases and the J end by 5 bases; junction bases left unmatched: 4. Participants in the prospective study were enrolled through a virtual design, were aged about 18 to 90 years, and lived in 24 United States geographic areas. In the prospective study, cohorts were assigned on the basis of participant-reported clinical history obtained from a screening survey and a study questionnaire. Recovered participants in ImmuneRACE Cohort 3 were defined as having two consecutive negative NP/OP PCR tests, clearance from a healthcare professional, or resolution of symptoms. Each participant in the prospective study had whole blood, serum and a nasopharyngeal or oropharyngeal swab collected by mobile phlebotomists. Participants in the prospective study had the option to provide additional blood draws and questionnaires over an approximately 2-month period. Before DNA extraction, blood samples from the prospective study were shipped at room temperature or frozen.

Overall study outcomes, separate from this receptor: How much clinical and demographic metadata was included differed by source and by participant, and the metadata was provided uncurated.

The immunoSEQ Assay, a bias-controlled multiplex PCR, was used to amplify TCRbeta CDR3 regions from genomic DNA. The source study handled its data this way. Nucleated cell counts per sample were estimated from amplification of reference gene primers within the assay. Sequence reads were collapsed and filtered to measure the absolute abundance of every unique TCRbeta CDR3 rearrangement. For each sample, productive Simpson clonality was calculated as the square root of Simpson's diversity index across productive rearrangements. TCRdb obtained this table from immuneACCESS and retained in-frame rearrangements with V and J assigned. These tables miss some clones; where compared with another copy, unresolved V genes account for less than half of the shortfall, and the remainder is unexplained. V, J and clone size were drawn from that table, and D and trimming were deduced from the DNA. The sample table lists around 450,000 clones, 87% of them with a count of one. Clones ranked in the top ten supply around 0.7% of the sample.

The clonotype was recovered from a woman younger than 30 who had recovered from COVID-19. The rearrangement joined TRBV19 to TRBJ1-2; TRBD1 agrees with 7 junctional bases. Sequencing used PBMCs or T cells enriched from blood (not recorded which). The nucleotide sequence reads as follows: TGTGCCAGTAGTACCACAGGGGTTTATGGCTACACCTTC. Its translation is CASSTTGVYGYTF.